Sequencing of this TCR beta chain was carried out in a study of blood T cell repertoires in COVID-19. Produced via immunoSEQ multiplex PCR; TCRdb's table is partial and in-frame only. The sample shows 150,000 to 200,000 clones, about nine tenths of them seen only once. The CDR3 has 17 amino acids. This chain connects TRBV1 to TRBJ2-1; the DNA was not compared with TRBD2, the D call given in the table. TRBV1 is a pseudogene segment. The specimen sequenced was peripheral blood. This clonotype originated in a man in his sixties with acute or convalescent COVID-19. The CDR3 DNA is TGCACCAGCAGCCCGGACTGGACTAGCGGTATTTACAATGAGCAGTTCTTC. This sequence encodes CTSSPDWTSGIYNEQFF.